These T cell receptor beta chains were read from a single sample in a study of blood T cells in healthy people across ages. TCRdb re-called the 5' RACE reads with MiXCR, one entry per CDR3 protein. The sample consists of hundreds of thousands of distinct CDR3 sequences, roughly 25% of them appearing once. The data also belong to a second study, concerning T cells of mothers and their children.

Sequenced: blood. The receptor source for this set is a boy under 18 in good health. CDR3s leave out the opening cysteine and the closing phenylalanine or tryptophan. Each record gives: CDR3 protein, V gene, J gene, D gene. D genes are given only for firm matches.

cdr3_aa: ASSIGSLSNSPLH
v_call: TRBV19
j_call: TRBJ1-6
d_call: NA

cdr3_aa: ASSPGTSYNSPLH
v_call: TRBV19
j_call: TRBJ1-6
d_call: NA

cdr3_aa: SAISGTGGLYEQY
v_call: TRBV20-1
j_call: NA
d_call: TRBD1

cdr3_aa: ASSQYSGANVLT
v_call: TRBV6-5
j_call: TRBJ2-6
d_call: NA

cdr3_aa: SSSEGNEQF
v_call: TRBV7-9
j_call: NA
d_call: NA

cdr3_aa: SVVGEAGYGYT
v_call: TRBV29-1
j_call: TRBJ1-2
d_call: NA

cdr3_aa: SVDRDGGDAYTQY
v_call: TRBV29-1
j_call: TRBJ2-3
d_call: NA

cdr3_aa: ASSQYRDFPTDTQY
v_call: TRBV3-1
j_call: TRBJ2-3
d_call: NA

cdr3_aa: ASSLFLAGGLNEQF
v_call: TRBV3-1
j_call: TRBJ2-1
d_call: TRBD2

cdr3_aa: SARGSRPGDEQY
v_call: TRBV20-1
j_call: NA
d_call: NA

cdr3_aa: ATSDRTGDGYT
v_call: TRBV24-1
j_call: TRBJ1-2
d_call: TRBD1

cdr3_aa: SAPRASGGADEQY
v_call: TRBV20-1
j_call: TRBJ2-7
d_call: TRBD2

cdr3_aa: SARDLNGPLNYEQY
v_call: TRBV20-1
j_call: TRBJ2-7
d_call: NA

cdr3_aa: ASSLNAGAAGNTIY
v_call: TRBV18
j_call: TRBJ1-3
d_call: NA

cdr3_aa: ATSDKGATGYT
v_call: TRBV24-1
j_call: TRBJ1-2
d_call: TRBD1

cdr3_aa: ASSPLQVTYEQY
v_call: TRBV7-2
j_call: TRBJ2-7
d_call: NA

cdr3_aa: ASSEYFSGAGEKLF
v_call: TRBV25-1
j_call: TRBJ1-4
d_call: NA

cdr3_aa: ASSEQQGNQPQH
v_call: TRBV4-1
j_call: TRBJ1-5
d_call: NA

cdr3_aa: ASSQPLMGGKLF
v_call: TRBV3-1
j_call: TRBJ1-4
d_call: NA

cdr3_aa: ASVEAGGRGSNSPLH
v_call: TRBV28
j_call: TRBJ1-6
d_call: NA

cdr3_aa: ASSPGTGRLSSYEQY
v_call: TRBV18
j_call: TRBJ2-7
d_call: TRBD1

cdr3_aa: ASSLGQGANTGELF
v_call: TRBV11-1
j_call: TRBJ2-2
d_call: TRBD1

cdr3_aa: ASSSRGPGYEQY
v_call: TRBV5-1
j_call: NA
d_call: TRBD1

cdr3_aa: ASSPRRPVEQY
v_call: TRBV28
j_call: TRBJ2-7
d_call: NA

cdr3_aa: ASSLVVGSSYNEQF
v_call: TRBV11-2
j_call: TRBJ2-1
d_call: NA

cdr3_aa: ASSLQTARDEQY
v_call: TRBV5-1
j_call: TRBJ2-7
d_call: NA

cdr3_aa: ASEIRTPRGREQY
v_call: TRBV28
j_call: TRBJ2-7
d_call: TRBD1

cdr3_aa: ASSQEGGWMEAEY
v_call: TRBV4-3
j_call: TRBJ2-7
d_call: NA

cdr3_aa: ASSPFPQGNTEAF
v_call: TRBV3-1
j_call: TRBJ1-1
d_call: NA

cdr3_aa: SAAPGLRETQY
v_call: TRBV20-1
j_call: TRBJ2-5
d_call: TRBD2

cdr3_aa: ASSSGLALETQY
v_call: TRBV7-8
j_call: TRBJ2-5
d_call: TRBD2

cdr3_aa: ASSSTGGNQPQH
v_call: TRBV6-4
j_call: TRBJ1-5
d_call: TRBD1

cdr3_aa: ASSRIPGANVLT
v_call: TRBV3-1
j_call: TRBJ2-6
d_call: NA

cdr3_aa: ASSPRQGESTDTQY
v_call: TRBV7-9
j_call: TRBJ2-3
d_call: NA

cdr3_aa: ASSESKGSNYGHT
v_call: TRBV2
j_call: TRBJ1-2
d_call: NA

cdr3_aa: SAGTGGATPDTQY
v_call: TRBV20-1
j_call: TRBJ2-3
d_call: TRBD1

cdr3_aa: ASSFSGQGLETQY
v_call: TRBV7-7
j_call: TRBJ2-5
d_call: TRBD1

cdr3_aa: ASSRQSGELF
v_call: TRBV14
j_call: TRBJ2-2
d_call: NA

cdr3_aa: ASSQDPRGGTFYEQY
v_call: TRBV4-2
j_call: TRBJ2-7
d_call: NA

cdr3_aa: ASSFGQGVSTDTQY
v_call: TRBV7-9
j_call: TRBJ2-3
d_call: TRBD1

cdr3_aa: SVLFSGYGYT
v_call: TRBV29-1
j_call: TRBJ1-2
d_call: NA

cdr3_aa: ACSQTPTDFYGYT
v_call: TRBV3-1
j_call: TRBJ1-2
d_call: NA

cdr3_aa: ASSYASPEDTQY
v_call: TRBV6-5
j_call: TRBJ2-3
d_call: NA

cdr3_aa: ASSLGTTVHEQY
v_call: TRBV7-2
j_call: TRBJ2-7
d_call: NA

cdr3_aa: ASSLSFGRESPGANVLT
v_call: TRBV7-9
j_call: TRBJ2-6
d_call: NA

cdr3_aa: SVEAQGLEAF
v_call: TRBV29-1
j_call: TRBJ1-1
d_call: NA

cdr3_aa: ASSPARGLTNTEAF
v_call: TRBV5-1
j_call: TRBJ1-1
d_call: NA

cdr3_aa: SVEGQGRDIQY
v_call: TRBV29-1
j_call: TRBJ2-4
d_call: TRBD1

cdr3_aa: ASSPQGDYEQY
v_call: TRBV7-9
j_call: NA
d_call: TRBD1

cdr3_aa: ASSLVPNEKLF
v_call: TRBV5-1
j_call: TRBJ1-4
d_call: NA

cdr3_aa: SARGQTKTDEQF
v_call: TRBV20-1
j_call: TRBJ2-1
d_call: NA

cdr3_aa: ASSFLQGVAKNIQY
v_call: TRBV28
j_call: TRBJ2-4
d_call: TRBD1

cdr3_aa: ASSLSPSQEETQY
v_call: TRBV13
j_call: TRBJ2-5
d_call: NA